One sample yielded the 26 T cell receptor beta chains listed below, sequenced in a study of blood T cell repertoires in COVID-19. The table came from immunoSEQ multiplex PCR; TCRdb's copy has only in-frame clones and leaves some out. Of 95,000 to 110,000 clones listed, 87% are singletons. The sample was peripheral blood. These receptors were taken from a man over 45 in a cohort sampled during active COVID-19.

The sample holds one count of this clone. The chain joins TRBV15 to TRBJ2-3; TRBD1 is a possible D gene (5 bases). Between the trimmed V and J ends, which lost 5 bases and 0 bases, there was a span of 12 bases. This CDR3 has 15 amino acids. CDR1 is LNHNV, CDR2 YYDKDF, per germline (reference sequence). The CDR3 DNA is TGTGCCACCAGCTCCCGACAGACTAGCACAGATACGCAGTATTTT. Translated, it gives CATSSRQTSTDTQYF.

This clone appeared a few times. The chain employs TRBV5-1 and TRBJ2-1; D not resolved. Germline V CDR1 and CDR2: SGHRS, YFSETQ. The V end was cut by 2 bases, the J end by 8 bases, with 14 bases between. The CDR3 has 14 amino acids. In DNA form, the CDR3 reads TGCGCCAGCAGCTTCGTGATGCAGGCCGATGAGCAGTTCTTC. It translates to CASSFVMQADEQFF.

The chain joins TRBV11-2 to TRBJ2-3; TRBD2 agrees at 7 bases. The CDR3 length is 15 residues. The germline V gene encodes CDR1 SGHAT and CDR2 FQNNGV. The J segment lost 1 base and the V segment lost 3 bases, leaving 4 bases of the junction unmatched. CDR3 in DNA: TGTGCCAGCAGCTTTGGAAGCGGGGGCACAGATACGCAGTATTTT. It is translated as CASSFGSGGTDTQYF. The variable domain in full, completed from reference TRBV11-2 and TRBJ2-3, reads EAGVAQSPRYKIIEKRQSVAFWCNPISGHATLYWYQQILGQGPKLLIQFQNNGVVDDSQLPKDRFSAERLKGVDSTLKIQPAKLEDSAVYLCASSFGSGGTDTQYFGPGTRLTVL.

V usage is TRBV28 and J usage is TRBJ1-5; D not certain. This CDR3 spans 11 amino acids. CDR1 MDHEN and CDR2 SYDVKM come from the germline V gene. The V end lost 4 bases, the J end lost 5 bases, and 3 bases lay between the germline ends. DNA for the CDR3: TGTGCCAGCAGTTCTCATCAGCCCCAGCATTTT. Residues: CASSSHQPQHF.

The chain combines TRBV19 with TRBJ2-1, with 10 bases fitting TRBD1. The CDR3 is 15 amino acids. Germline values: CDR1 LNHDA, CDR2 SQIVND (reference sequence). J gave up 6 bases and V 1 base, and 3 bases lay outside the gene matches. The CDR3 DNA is TGTGCCAGTAGTATAGGGGACAGGGGTGGCAATGAGCAGTTCTTC. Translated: CASSIGDRGGNEQFF.

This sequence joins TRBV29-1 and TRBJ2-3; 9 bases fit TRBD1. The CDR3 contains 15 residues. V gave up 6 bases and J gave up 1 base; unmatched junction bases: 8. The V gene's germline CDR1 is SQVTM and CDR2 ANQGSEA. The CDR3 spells CSVLGGDRGTDTQYF. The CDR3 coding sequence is TGCAGCGTCCTTGGTGGGGACAGGGGCACAGATACGCAGTATTTT.

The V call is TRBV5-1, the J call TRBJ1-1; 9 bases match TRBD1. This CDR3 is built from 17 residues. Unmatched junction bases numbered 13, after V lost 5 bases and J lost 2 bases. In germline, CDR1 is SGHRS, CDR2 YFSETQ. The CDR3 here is CASRLTGTGRPNTEAFF. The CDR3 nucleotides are TGCGCCAGCAGATTAACCGGGACAGGGAGGCCTAACACTGAAGCTTTCTTT.

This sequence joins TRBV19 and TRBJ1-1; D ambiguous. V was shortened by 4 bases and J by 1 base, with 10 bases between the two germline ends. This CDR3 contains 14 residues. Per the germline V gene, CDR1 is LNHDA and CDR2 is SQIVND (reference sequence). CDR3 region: CASSRDGRNTEAFF. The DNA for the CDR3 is TGTGCCAGTAGTAGAGACGGTCGGAACACTGAAGCTTTCTTT.

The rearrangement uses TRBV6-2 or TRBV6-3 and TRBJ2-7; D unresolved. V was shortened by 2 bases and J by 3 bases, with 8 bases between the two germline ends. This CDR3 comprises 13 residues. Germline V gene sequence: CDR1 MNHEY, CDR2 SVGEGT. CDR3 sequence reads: CASSYATSYEQYF. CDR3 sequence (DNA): TGTGCCAGCAGTTACGCGACAAGCTACGAGCAGTACTTC.

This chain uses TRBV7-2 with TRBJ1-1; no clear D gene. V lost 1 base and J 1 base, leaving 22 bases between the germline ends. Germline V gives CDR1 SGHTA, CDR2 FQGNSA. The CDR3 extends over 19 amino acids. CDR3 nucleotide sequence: TGTGCCAGCAGCTTAGTAATCCCAGGAAGAATCTCCCAGAACACTGAAGCTTTCTTT. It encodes CASSLVIPGRISQNTEAFF.

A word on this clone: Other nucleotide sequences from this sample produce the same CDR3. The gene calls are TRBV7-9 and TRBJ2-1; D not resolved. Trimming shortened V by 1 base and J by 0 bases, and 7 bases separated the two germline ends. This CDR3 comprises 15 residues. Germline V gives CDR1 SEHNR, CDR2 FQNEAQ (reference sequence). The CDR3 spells CASSLGLSSYNEQFF. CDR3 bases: TGTGCCAGCAGCTTAGGCTTGAGCTCCTACAATGAGCAGTTCTTC.

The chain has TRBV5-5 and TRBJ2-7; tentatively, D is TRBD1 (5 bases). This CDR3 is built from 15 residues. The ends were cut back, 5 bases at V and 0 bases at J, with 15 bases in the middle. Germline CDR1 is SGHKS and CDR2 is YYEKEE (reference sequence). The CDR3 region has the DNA TGTGCCAGCAGGGATTACAGGATCAGCTCCTACGAGCAGTACTTC. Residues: CASRDYRISSYEQYF.

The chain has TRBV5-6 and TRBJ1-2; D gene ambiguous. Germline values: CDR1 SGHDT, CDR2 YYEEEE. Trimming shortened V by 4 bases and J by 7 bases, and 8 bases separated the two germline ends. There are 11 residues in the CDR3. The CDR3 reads CASSRGGGYTF. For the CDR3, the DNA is TGTGCCAGCAGCCGGGGAGGTGGCTACACCTTC.

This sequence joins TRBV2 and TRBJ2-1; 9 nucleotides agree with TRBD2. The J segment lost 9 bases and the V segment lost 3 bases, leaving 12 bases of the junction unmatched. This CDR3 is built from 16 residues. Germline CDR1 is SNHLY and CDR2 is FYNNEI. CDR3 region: CASSDFGGGALGEQFF. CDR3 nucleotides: TGTGCCAGCAGTGACTTTGGCGGGGGGGCCCTCGGTGAGCAGTTCTTC.

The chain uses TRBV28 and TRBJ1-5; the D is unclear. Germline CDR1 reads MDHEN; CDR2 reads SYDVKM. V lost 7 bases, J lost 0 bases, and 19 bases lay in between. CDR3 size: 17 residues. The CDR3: CASIGEGRVYSNQPQHF. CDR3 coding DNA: TGTGCCAGCATCGGGGAAGGGAGGGTCTATAGCAATCAGCCCCAGCATTTT.

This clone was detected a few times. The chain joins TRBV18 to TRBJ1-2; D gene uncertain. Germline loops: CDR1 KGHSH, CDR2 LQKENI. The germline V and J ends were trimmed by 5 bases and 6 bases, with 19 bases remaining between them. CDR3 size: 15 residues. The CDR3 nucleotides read TGTGCCAGCTCAGCGACCGCAGGCCCCCTAAATGGCTACACCTTC. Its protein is CASSATAGPLNGYTF.

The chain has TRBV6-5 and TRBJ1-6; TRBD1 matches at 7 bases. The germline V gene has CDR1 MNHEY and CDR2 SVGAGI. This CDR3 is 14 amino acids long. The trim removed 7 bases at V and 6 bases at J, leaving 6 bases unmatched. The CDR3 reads CASNVDRANSPLHF. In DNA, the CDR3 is TGTGCCAGCAACGTCGACAGGGCTAATTCACCCCTCCACTTT.

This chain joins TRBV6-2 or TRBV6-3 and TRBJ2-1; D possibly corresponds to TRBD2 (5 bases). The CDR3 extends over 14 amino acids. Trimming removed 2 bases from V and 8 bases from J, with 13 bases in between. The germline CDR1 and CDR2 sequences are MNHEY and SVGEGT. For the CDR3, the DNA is TGTGCCAGCAGTTACCCGCTGAGGGAATATGAGCAGTTCTTC. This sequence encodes CASSYPLREYEQFF.

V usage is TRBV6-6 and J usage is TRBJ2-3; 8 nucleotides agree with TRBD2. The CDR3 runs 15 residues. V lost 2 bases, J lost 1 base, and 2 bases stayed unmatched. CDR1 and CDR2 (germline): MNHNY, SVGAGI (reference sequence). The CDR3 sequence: CASSYIAGRTDTQYF. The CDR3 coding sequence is TGTGCCAGCAGTTACATAGCGGGGCGCACAGATACGCAGTATTTT.

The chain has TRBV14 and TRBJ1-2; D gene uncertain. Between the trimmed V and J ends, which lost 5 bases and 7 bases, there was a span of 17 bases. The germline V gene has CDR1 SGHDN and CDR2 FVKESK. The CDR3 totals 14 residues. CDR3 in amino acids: CASSKIDTFSGYTF. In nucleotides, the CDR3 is TGTGCCAGCAGCAAGATCGACACCTTTTCTGGCTACACCTTC.

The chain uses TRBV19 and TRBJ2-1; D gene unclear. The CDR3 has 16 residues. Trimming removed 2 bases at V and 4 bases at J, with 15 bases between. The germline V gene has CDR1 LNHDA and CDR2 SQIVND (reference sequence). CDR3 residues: CASSITTASPYNEQFF. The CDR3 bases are TGTGCCAGTAGTATAACCACTGCCTCTCCGTACAATGAGCAGTTCTTC.

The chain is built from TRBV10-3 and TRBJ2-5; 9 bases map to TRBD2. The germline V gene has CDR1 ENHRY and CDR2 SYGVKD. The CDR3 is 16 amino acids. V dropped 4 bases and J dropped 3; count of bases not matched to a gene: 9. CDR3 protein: CAISGPPSGVKETQYF. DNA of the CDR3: TGTGCCATCAGTGGTCCCCCTAGCGGGGTGAAAGAGACCCAGTACTTC.

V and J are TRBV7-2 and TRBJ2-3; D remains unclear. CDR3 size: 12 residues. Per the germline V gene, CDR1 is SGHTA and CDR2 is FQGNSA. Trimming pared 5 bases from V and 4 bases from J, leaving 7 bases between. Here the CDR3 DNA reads TGTGCCAGCAGCCGCCAGGCAGATACGCAGTATTTT. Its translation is CASSRQADTQYF. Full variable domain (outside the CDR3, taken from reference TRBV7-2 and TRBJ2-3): GAGVSQSPSNKVTEKGKDVELRCDPISGHTALYWYRQSLGQGLEFLIYFQGNSAPDKSGLPSDRFSAERTGGSVSTLTIQRTQQEDSAVYLCASSRQADTQYFGPGTRLTVL.

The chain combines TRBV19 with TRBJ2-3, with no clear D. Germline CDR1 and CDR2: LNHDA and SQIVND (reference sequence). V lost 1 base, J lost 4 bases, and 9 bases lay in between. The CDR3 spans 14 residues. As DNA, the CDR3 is TGTGCCAGTAGTATAGTTACCGGAGCAGATACGCAGTATTTT. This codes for CASSIVTGADTQYF. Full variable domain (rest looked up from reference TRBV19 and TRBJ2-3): DGGITQSPKYLFRKEGQNVTLSCEQNLNHDAMYWYRQDPGQGLRLIYYSQIVNDFQKGDIAEGYSVSREKKESFPLTVTSAQKNPTAFYLCASSIVTGADTQYFGPGTRLTVL.

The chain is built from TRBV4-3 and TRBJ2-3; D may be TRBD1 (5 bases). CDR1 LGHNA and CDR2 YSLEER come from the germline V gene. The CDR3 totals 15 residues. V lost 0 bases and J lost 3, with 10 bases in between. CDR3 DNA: TGCGCCAGCAGCCAAGATCGGGCAGGGACAGATACGCAGTATTTT. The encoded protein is CASSQDRAGTDTQYF.

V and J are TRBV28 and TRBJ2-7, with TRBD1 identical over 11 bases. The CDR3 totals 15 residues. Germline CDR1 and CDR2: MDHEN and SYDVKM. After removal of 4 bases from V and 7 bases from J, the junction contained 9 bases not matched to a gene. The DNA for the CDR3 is TGTGCCAGCAGTTCCGGAGGGACAGGGGGGTGGGAGCAGTACGTC. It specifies CASSSGGTGGWEQYV.